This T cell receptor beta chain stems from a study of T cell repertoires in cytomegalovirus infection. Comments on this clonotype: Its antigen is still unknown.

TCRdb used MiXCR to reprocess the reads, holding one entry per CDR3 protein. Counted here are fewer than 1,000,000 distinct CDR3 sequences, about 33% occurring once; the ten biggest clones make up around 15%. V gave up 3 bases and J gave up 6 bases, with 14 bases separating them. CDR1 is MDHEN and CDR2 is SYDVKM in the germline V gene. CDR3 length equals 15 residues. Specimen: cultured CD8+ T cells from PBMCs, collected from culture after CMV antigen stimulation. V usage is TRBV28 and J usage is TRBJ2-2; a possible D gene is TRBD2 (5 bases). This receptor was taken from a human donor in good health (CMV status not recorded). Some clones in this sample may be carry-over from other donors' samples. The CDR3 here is CASSFSITAAGELFF. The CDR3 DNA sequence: TGTGCCAGCAGTTTCTCCATTACAGCGGCCGGGGAGCTGTTTTTT.